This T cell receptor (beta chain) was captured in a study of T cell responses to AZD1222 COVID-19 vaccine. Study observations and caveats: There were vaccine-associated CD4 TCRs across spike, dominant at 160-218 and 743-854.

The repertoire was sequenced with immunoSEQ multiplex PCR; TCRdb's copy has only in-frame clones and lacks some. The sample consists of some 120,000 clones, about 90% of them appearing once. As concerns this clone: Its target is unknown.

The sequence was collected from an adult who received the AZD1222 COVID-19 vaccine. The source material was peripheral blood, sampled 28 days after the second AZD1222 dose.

The CDR3 sequence is CASSERGRLAQPQHF. The DNA of the CDR3 is TGTGCCAGCAGTGAACGGGGGCGATTGGCTCAGCCCCAGCATTTT. The chain couples TRBV2 to TRBJ1-5; tentatively, D is TRBD1 (6 bases). Trimming pared 2 bases from V and 6 bases from J, leaving 14 bases between. In germline, CDR1 is SNHLY, CDR2 FYNNEI. CDR3 length equals 15 residues.